These 3 T cell receptor beta chains originate from one sample sequenced in a study of OX40 agonist ivuxolimab in advanced cancers. The data were produced by immunoSEQ multiplex PCR, yet TCRdb's version contains in-frame clones alone and is incomplete. The sample carries 50,000 or so clones, over 80% recorded once. The source was CD4+ or CD8+ T cells sorted from blood, collected in a trial of the OX40 agonist ivuxolimab. All receptors come from an adult with an advanced solid tumor such as melanoma, head and neck, liver or kidney cancer.

V is TRBV4-1 and J is TRBJ2-1; a possible D gene is TRBD2 (5 bases). CDR1 and CDR2 from the germline V gene are MGHRA and YSYEKL. V was cut by 0 bases and J by 3 bases, with 9 bases left in between. The length of the CDR3 is 15 residues. CDR3 sequence reads: CASSQDEGNYNEQFF. In DNA, the CDR3 is TGCGCCAGCAGCCAAGATGAGGGCAACTACAATGAGCAGTTCTTC.

CDR3 coding DNA: TGTGCCAGCAGCTTGGCCTTGGGAGACAGGGATATTTATGGCTACACCTTC. Translated, it gives CASSLALGDRDIYGYTF. The chain recombines TRBV5-4 with TRBJ1-2; 7 bases are shared with TRBD1. Germline V lookup: CDR1 SGHNT, CDR2 YYREEE (reference sequence). This CDR3 region has 17 residues. V was clipped by 0 bases and J by 5 bases; unmatched bases: 13.

J is TRBJ1-5 and V is TRBV6-1; the D gene is possibly TRBD1 (5 bases). With 5 bases removed from V and 3 bases from J, the gap between germline ends came to 11 bases. Germline assignment: CDR1 MNHNS and CDR2 SASEGT. The CDR3 has 14 amino acids. The CDR3 protein is CASSLGGFNQPQHF. In nucleotides, the CDR3 is TGTGCCAGCAGTCTTGGGGGGTTCAATCAGCCCCAGCATTTT.